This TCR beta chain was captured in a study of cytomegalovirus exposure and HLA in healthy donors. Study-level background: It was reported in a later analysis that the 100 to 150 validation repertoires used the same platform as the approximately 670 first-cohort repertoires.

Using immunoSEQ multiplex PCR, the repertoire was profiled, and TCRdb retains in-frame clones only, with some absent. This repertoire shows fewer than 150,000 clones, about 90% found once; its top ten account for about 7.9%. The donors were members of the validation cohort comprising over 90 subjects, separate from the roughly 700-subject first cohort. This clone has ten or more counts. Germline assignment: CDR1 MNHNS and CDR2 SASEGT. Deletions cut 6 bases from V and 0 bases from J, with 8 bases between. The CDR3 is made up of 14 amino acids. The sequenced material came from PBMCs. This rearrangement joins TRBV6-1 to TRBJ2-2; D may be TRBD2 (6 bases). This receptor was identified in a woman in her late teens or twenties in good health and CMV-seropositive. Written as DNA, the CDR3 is TGTGCCAGCAGACCGGGAGCGAACACCGGGGAGCTGTTTTTT. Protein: CASRPGANTGELFF.